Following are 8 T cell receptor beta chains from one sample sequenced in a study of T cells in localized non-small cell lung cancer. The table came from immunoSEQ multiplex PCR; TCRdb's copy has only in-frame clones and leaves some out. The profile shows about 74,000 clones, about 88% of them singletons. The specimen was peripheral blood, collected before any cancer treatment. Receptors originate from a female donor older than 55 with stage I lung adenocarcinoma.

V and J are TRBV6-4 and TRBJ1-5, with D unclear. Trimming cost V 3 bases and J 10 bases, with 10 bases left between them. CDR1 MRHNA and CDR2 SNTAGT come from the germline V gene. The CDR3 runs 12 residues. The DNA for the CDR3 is TGTGCCAGCAGTGAAGGGCGGTTTCCCCAGCATTTT. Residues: CASSEGRFPQHF.

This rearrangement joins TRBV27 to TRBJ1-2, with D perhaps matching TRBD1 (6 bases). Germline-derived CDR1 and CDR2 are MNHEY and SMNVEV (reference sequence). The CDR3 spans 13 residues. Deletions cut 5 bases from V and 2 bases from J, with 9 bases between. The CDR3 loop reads CASSPTGNYGYTF. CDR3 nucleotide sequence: TGTGCCAGCAGTCCTACAGGGAACTATGGCTACACCTTC.

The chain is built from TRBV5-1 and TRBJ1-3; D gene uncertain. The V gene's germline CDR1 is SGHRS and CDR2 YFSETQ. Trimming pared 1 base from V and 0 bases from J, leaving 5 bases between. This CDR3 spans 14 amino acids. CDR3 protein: CASSLQSSGNTIYF. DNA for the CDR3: TGCGCCAGCAGCTTGCAAAGCTCTGGAAACACCATATATTTT.

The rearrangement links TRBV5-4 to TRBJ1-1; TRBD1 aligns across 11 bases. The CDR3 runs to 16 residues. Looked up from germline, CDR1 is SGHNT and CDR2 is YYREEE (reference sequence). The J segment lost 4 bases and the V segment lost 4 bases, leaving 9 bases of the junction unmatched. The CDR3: CASSKPGTGGGTEAFF. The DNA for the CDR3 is TGTGCCAGCAGCAAACCCGGGACAGGGGGAGGCACTGAAGCTTTCTTT.

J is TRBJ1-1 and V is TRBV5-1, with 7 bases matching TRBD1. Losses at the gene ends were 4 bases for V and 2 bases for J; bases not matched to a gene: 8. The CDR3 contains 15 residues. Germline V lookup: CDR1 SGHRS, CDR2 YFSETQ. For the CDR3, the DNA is TGCGCCAGCAGCCCGGGACAGTCTACAAACACTGAAGCTTTCTTT. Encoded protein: CASSPGQSTNTEAFF.

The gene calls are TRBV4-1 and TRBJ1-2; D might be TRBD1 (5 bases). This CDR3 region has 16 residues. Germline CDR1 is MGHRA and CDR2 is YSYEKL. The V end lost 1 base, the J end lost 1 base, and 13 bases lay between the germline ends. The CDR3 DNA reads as TGCGCCAGCAGCCAAGGAACAGGCAATATTAACTATGGCTACACCTTC. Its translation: CASSQGTGNINYGYTF.

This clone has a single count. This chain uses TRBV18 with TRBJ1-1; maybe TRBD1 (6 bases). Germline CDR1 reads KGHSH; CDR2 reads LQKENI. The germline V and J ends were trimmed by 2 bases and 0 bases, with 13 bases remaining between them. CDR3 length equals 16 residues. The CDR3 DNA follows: TGTGCCAGCTCACCATTCGACAGGACCATGAACACTGAAGCTTTCTTT. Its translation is CASSPFDRTMNTEAFF.

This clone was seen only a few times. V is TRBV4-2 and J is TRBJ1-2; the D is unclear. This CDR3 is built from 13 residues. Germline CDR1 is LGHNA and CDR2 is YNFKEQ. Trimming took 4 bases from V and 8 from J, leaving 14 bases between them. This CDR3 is CASSLLGPGGYTF. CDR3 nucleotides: TGTGCCAGCAGCCTACTCGGCCCCGGGGGCTACACCTTC.